The present TCR beta chain was sequenced within a study of OX40 agonist ivuxolimab in advanced cancers. Study-level points and caveats: Expanded peripheral T cell antigen specificity was not determined. Expanded clones tended on average to be more numerous among CD8+ T cells than CD4+.

Autoimmune disease history or systemic immunosuppression disqualified patients. As to this clone: Its antigen is undetermined.

The assay was immunoSEQ multiplex PCR, and TCRdb's table has in-frame clones only and misses some. The sample holds roughly 110,000 clones, 90% seen once. The receptor was derived from an adult with an advanced solid tumor such as melanoma, head and neck, liver or kidney cancer. Sequencing was performed on CD4+ or CD8+ T cells sorted from blood, taken in a trial of the OX40 agonist ivuxolimab.

The CDR3 DNA is TGTGCCATCAGTAATGGACAGGGGGATCAGCCCCAGCATTTT. Its translation: CAISNGQGDQPQHF. The chain uses TRBV10-3 and TRBJ1-5; TRBD1 matches 10 bases. The germline gives CDR1 ENHRY, CDR2 SYGVKD. The length of the CDR3 is 14 residues. V was pared by 5 bases and J by 5 bases, with 3 bases of the junction left unmatched.